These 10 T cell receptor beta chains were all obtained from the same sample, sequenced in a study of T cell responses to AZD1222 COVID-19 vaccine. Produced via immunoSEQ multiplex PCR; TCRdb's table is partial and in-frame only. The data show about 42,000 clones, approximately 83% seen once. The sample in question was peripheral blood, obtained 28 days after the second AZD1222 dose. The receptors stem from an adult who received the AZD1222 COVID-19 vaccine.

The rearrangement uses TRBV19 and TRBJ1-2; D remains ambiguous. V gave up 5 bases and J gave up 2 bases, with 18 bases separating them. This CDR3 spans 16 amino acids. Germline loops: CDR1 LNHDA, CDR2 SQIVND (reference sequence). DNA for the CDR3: TGTGCCAGTAGTCCCGTCATTCGATCTGGGAACTATGGCTACACCTTC. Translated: CASSPVIRSGNYGYTF.

The chain's CDR3 is CASSTGTPSGELFF. In DNA, the CDR3 is TGTGCCAGTAGTACCGGGACCCCCAGCGGGGAGCTGTTTTTT. This chain connects TRBV19 to TRBJ2-2; either TRBD1 or TRBD2 may supply D (5 bases each). Trimming pared 4 bases from V and 7 bases from J, leaving 13 bases between. Germline V gene data show CDR1 as LNHDA and CDR2 as SQIVND (reference sequence). The CDR3 is made up of 14 amino acids.

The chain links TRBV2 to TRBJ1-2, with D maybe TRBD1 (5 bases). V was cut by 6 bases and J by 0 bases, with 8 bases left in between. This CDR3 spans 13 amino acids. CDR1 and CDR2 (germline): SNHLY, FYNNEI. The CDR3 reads CASSLTANYGYTF. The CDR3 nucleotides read TGTGCCAGCAGCCTGACAGCTAACTATGGCTACACCTTC.

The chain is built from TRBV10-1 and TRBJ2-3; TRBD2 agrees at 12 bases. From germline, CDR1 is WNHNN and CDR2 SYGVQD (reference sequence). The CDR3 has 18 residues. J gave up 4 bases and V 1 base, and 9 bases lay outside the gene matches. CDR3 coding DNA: TGCGCCAGCAGTGAGTGTAGGGCTAGCGGGGGGGCCCCAGATACGCAGTATTTT. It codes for CASSECRASGGAPDTQYF.

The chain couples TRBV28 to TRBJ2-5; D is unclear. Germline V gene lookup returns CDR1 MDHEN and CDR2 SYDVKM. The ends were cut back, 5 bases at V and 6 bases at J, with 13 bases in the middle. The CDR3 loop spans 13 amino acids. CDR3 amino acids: CASSIGTAQTQYF. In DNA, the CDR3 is TGTGCCAGCAGTATAGGTACAGCGCAGACCCAGTACTTC.

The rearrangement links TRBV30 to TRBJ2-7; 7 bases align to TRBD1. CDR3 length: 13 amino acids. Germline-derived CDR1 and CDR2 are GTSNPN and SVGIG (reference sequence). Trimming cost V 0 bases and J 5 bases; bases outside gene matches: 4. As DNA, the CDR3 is TGTGCCTGGAGTGTACGGCAGGGGGACGAGCAGTACTTC. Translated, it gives CAWSVRQGDEQYF.

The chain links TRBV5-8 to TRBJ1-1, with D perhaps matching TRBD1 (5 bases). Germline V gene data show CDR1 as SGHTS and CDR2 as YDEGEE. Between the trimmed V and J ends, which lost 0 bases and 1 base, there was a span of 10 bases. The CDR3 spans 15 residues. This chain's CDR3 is CASSLVGTANTEAFF. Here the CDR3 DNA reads TGTGCCAGCAGCTTGGTGGGGACGGCGAACACTGAAGCTTTCTTT.

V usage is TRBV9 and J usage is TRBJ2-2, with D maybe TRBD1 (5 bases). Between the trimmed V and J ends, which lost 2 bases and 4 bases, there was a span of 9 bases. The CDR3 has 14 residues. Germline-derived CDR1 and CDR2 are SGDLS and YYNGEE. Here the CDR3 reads CASSVRQSTGELFF. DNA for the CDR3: TGTGCCAGCAGCGTTAGACAGAGCACCGGGGAGCTGTTTTTT.

The CDR3 loop is CASSPGLAGGGTQYF. The DNA of the CDR3 is TGCGCCAGCAGCCCCGGACTAGCGGGGGGCGGGACCCAGTACTTC. This rearrangement joins TRBV5-1 to TRBJ2-5; TRBD2 matches 14 bases. Per germline, CDR1 SGHRS and CDR2 YFSETQ. Trimming cost V 4 bases and J 7 bases; bases outside gene matches: 6. The CDR3 loop spans 15 amino acids.

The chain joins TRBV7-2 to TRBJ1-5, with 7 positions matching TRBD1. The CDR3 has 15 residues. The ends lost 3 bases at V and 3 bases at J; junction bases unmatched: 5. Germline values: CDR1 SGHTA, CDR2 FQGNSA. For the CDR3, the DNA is TGTGCCAGCAGCTTGAGACAGGGTCCCAATCAGCCCCAGCATTTT. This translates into CASSLRQGPNQPQHF. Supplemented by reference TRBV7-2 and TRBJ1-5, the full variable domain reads GAGVSQSPSNKVTEKGKDVELRCDPISGHTALYWYRQSLGQGLEFLIYFQGNSAPDKSGLPSDRFSAERTGGSVSTLTIQRTQQEDSAVYLCASSLRQGPNQPQHFGDGTRLSIL.